The 18 T cell receptor beta chains presented below share a single source sample, sequenced in a study of regulatory T cells in long-lasting Graves disease. To make TCR beta libraries, researchers used iRepertoire HTBI primers and Arm-PCR of CDR3 regions. Using its own MiXCR run on the multiplex PCR reads, TCRdb lists one record per CDR3 protein. Seen here are more than 350,000 distinct CDR3 sequences, over 20% observed once, and the top ten hold 13% to 15%. The time point: persistent/refractory GD, antithyroid drugs over 5 years with positive TRAb. The TCR library used RNA extracted from PBMCs. The source was peripheral blood mononuclear cells (PBMCs), collected when the disease was refractory, from a patient treated with antithyroid drugs. The receptors originated from a female donor with Graves disease.

The chain recombines TRBV9 with TRBJ2-2; 8 bases line up with TRBD2. In germline, CDR1 is SGDLS, CDR2 YYNGEE. The CDR3 is 16 amino acids. The V segment lost 3 bases and the J segment 6 bases; nucleotides outside the gene matches: 10. Here the CDR3 reads CASSATSGSSAGELFF. The DNA of the CDR3 is TGTGCCAGCAGCGCTACGAGCGGGAGCTCGGCCGGGGAGCTGTTTTTT.

This clonotype was detected ten times or more. The CDR3 is CASGADWKAAFF. CDR3 coding DNA: TGTGCTAGTGGTGCGGACTGGAAGGCAGCTTTCTTT. J is TRBJ1-1 and V is TRBV12-5; no firm D call. From germline, CDR1 is LGHNT and CDR2 FRNRAP. The CDR3 extends over 12 amino acids. V was shortened by 5 bases and J by 10 bases, with 14 bases between the two germline ends. Based on the CDR3 plus reference TRBV12-5 and TRBJ1-1, the full variable domain is DARVTQTPRHKVTEMGQEVTMRCQPILGHNTVFWYRQTMMQGLELLAYFRNRAPLDDSGMPKDRFSAEMPDATLATLKIQPSEPRDSAVYFCASGADWKAAFFGQGTRLTVV.

This clonotype was seen more than once but under ten times. This rearrangement joins TRBV20-1 to TRBJ2-1; 13 positions match TRBD2. Germline-derived CDR1 and CDR2 are DFQATT and SNEGSKA (reference sequence). The CDR3 loop spans 17 amino acids. Unmatched junction bases numbered 8, after V lost 0 bases and J lost 6 bases. The CDR3 sequence is CSARDQTSGRRPNEQFF. CDR3 sequence (DNA): TGCAGTGCTAGAGATCAGACTAGCGGGAGGCGACCCAATGAGCAGTTCTTC.

The chain combines TRBV18 with TRBJ2-1; D may be TRBD1 (6 bases). Trimming left V 8 bases short and J 2 bases short, with 13 bases between. The V gene's germline CDR1 is KGHSH and CDR2 LQKENI. The CDR3 consists of 14 residues. The CDR3 spells CASTGTQTYNEQFF. The CDR3 region has the DNA TGTGCCAGCACCGGGACACAGACCTACAATGAGCAGTTCTTC.

This clonotype was seen repeatedly, ten times or more. This chain links TRBV28 with TRBJ1-4; no firm D call. Trimming pared 7 bases from V and 7 bases from J, leaving 13 bases between. This CDR3 contains 13 residues. Per the germline V gene, CDR1 is MDHEN and CDR2 is SYDVKM. CDR3 nucleotide sequence: TGTGCCAGCAACGCTGCCCCATTTGAAAAACTGTTTTTT. Translated, it gives CASNAAPFEKLFF.

This chain connects TRBV25-1 to TRBJ2-5; 7 nucleotides agree with TRBD2. J was trimmed by 2 bases and V by 2 bases; bases with no gene match: 5. Germline V gives CDR1 MGHDK, CDR2 SYGVNS. The CDR3 loop spans 15 amino acids. This chain's CDR3 is CASSELADHQETQYF. In DNA, the CDR3 is TGTGCCAGCAGTGAACTAGCGGACCATCAAGAGACCCAGTACTTC. Complete variable domain (other parts from reference TRBV25-1 and TRBJ2-5): EADIYQTPRYLVIGTGKKITLECSQTMGHDKMYWYQQDPGMELHLIHYSYGVNSTEKGDLSSESTVSRIRTEHFPLTLESARPSHTSQYLCASSELADHQETQYFGPGTRLLVL.

The chain has TRBV15 and TRBJ1-3; D is ambiguous. Germline CDR1 is LNHNV and CDR2 is YYDKDF (reference sequence). The V gene lost 0 bases and the J gene lost 4 bases, with 10 bases spanning the gap. The CDR3 covers 15 residues. The CDR3 region is CATSRDPGKGNTIYF. The CDR3 DNA is TGTGCCACCAGCAGAGATCCTGGGAAAGGAAACACCATATATTTT.

This clonotype was observed at least ten times. The V gene is TRBV3-1, the J gene TRBJ2-4; no firm D call. Trimming took off 4 bases at V and 1 base at J, with 11 bases between the two ends. Germline CDR1 reads LGHDT; CDR2 reads YNNKEL (reference sequence). The CDR3 is 15 residues long. The CDR3 DNA follows: TGTGCCAGCAGCCGAGGAGAGGTGGCCAAAAACATTCAGTACTTC. It translates to CASSRGEVAKNIQYF.

This clonotype was counted many times. The J gene is TRBJ1-4, the V gene TRBV11-2, with unresolved D. Germline CDR1 and CDR2: SGHAT and FQNNGV. V was pared by 0 bases and J by 4 bases, with 9 bases between. The CDR3 extends over 15 amino acids. In nucleotides, the CDR3 is TGTGCCAGCAGCTTAGATGCCCCAGATAATGAAAAACTGTTTTTT. Its protein is CASSLDAPDNEKLFF.

This clonotype came up many times. This sequence joins TRBV27 and TRBJ1-2; 7 bases align to TRBD1. CDR3 size: 15 residues. Germline CDR1 reads MNHEY; CDR2 reads SMNVEV (reference sequence). J lost 1 base, V lost 6 bases, and 8 bases had no gene match. CDR3 sequence: CASRVGQRGNYGYTF. Written as DNA, the CDR3 is TGTGCCAGCAGGGTGGGACAGAGGGGTAACTATGGCTACACCTTC.

In this sample, this clonotype turned up many times. V is TRBV7-2 and J is TRBJ2-5; a possible D gene is TRBD2 (6 bases). From germline, CDR1 is SGHTA and CDR2 FQGNSA. The CDR3 is 13 residues long. Trimming left V 6 bases short and J 5 bases short, with 13 bases between. The chain's CDR3 is CASRGPSAETQYF. Written as DNA, the CDR3 is TGTGCCAGCAGGGGCCCTAGCGCGGAGACCCAGTACTTC.

The chain carries TRBV5-1 and TRBJ2-4; 7 bases agree with TRBD1. V lost 5 bases to trimming and J lost 5 bases; unmatched junction nucleotides: 19. In germline, CDR1 is SGHRS, CDR2 YFSETQ. CDR3 length: 18 residues. The CDR3 nucleotides are TGCGCCAGCAGTGGGGACCAAAGGGACAGATTAACCGAAAACATTCAGTACTTC. It yields the protein CASSGDQRDRLTENIQYF.

This clonotype was observed once. The genes are TRBV7-9 and TRBJ1-3, with TRBD1 as a possible D gene (5 bases). This CDR3 is 17 amino acids long. V was clipped by 6 bases and J by 4 bases, with 22 bases between them. Germline-derived CDR1 and CDR2 are SEHNR and FQNEAQ (reference sequence). CDR3 in amino acids: CASRPTGDALAGNTIYF. CDR3 coding DNA: TGTGCCAGCAGACCTACCGGGGACGCCCTCGCGGGAAACACCATATATTTT.

This clonotype was found a few times. The chain carries TRBV19 and TRBJ2-4; either TRBD1 or TRBD2 may supply D (5 bases each). The CDR3 runs to 14 residues. Trimming removed 3 bases at V and 7 bases at J, with 13 bases between. Germline V gene lookup returns CDR1 LNHDA and CDR2 SQIVND (reference sequence). CDR3 region: CASSMGRDRNIQYF. The CDR3 nucleotides are TGTGCCAGTAGTATGGGCAGGGACCGGAACATTCAGTACTTC.

In this sample, this clonotype turned up once. An end of the junction differs from the germline gene, which may be a read error. J is TRBJ1-3 and V is TRBV11-2; D unresolved. The CDR3 extends over 14 amino acids. The germline gives CDR1 SGHAT, CDR2 FQNNGV. The CDR3 DNA follows: TGTGCCAGCAGCTTAATTGGGTTTGGAATCACCATATATTTT. Protein product: CASSLIGFGITIYF. Full variable domain (rest looked up from reference TRBV11-2 and TRBJ1-3): EAGVAQSPRYKIIEKRQSVAFWCNPISGHATLYWYQQILGQGPKLLIQFQNNGVVDDSQLPKDRFSAERLKGVDSTLKIQPAKLEDSAVYLCASSLIGFGITIYFGEGSWLTVV.

This clonotype was seen a few times. CDR3 sequence: CASSLSGVGYEQYF. The DNA for the CDR3 is TGTGCCAGCAGTTTATCAGGGGTCGGGTACGAGCAGTACTTC. This chain uses TRBV27 with TRBJ2-7; possibly TRBD1 for D (5 bases). Deletions cut 0 bases from V and 4 bases from J, with 10 bases between. Germline V CDR1 and CDR2: MNHEY, SMNVEV (reference sequence). The CDR3 length is 14 residues.

About this clonotype itself: A much larger clone differs from this one at a single base, so this may be a read error. This chain joins TRBV28 and TRBJ2-2, with D possibly matching TRBD1 (6 bases). Germline V gene sequence: CDR1 MDHEN, CDR2 SYDVKM. The CDR3 is made up of 15 amino acids. The chain's CDR3 is CASRTNREGTGEPFF. CDR3 nucleotides: TGTGCCAGCAGAACAAACAGGGAAGGGACCGGGGAGCCGTTTTTT.

Remarks on this clonotype: A much larger clone lies one base from this, so it may be a read error. The conserved closing phenylalanine or tryptophan is absent in this CDR3, likely reflecting a read error. The chain combines TRBV5-5 with TRBJ2-5; the D gene is possibly TRBD2 (6 bases). Trimming left V 4 bases short and J 4 bases short, with 14 bases between. Germline V gives CDR1 SGHKS, CDR2 YYEKEE (reference sequence). This CDR3 is 14 amino acids long. CDR3 residues: CASSQGGNGETQYS. In nucleotides, the CDR3 is TGTGCCAGCAGCCAGGGAGGAAACGGAGAGACCCAGTACTCC.